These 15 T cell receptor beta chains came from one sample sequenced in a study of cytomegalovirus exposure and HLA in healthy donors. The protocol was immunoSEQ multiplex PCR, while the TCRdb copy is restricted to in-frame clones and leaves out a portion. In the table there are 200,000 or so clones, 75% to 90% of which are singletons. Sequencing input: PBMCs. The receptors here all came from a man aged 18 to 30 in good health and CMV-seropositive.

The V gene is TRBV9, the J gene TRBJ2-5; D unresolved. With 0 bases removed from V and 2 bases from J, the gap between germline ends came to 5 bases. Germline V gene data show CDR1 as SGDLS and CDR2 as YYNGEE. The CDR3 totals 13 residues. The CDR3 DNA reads TGTGCCAGCAGCGTAGGAGTACAAGAGACCCAGTACTTC. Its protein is CASSVGVQETQYF.

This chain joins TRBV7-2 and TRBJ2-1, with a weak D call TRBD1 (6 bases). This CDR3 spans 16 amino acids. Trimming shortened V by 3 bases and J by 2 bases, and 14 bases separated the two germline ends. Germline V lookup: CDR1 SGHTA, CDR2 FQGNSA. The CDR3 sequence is CASSFYSGETYNEQFF. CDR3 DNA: TGTGCCAGCAGCTTTTATTCAGGGGAGACCTACAATGAGCAGTTCTTC.

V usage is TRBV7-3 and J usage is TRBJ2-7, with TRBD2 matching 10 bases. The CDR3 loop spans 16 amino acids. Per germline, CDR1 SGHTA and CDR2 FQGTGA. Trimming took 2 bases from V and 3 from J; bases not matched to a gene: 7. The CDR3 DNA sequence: TGTGCCAGCAGCTTATCTAGCGGGAGTCCTCACTACGAGCAGTACTTC. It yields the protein CASSLSSGSPHYEQYF. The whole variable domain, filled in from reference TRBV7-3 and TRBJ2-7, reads GAGVSQTPSNKVTEKGKYVELRCDPISGHTALYWYRQSLGQGPEFLIYFQGTGAADDSGLPNDRFFAVRPEGSVSTLKIQRTERGDSAVYLCASSLSSGSPHYEQYFGPGTRLTVT.

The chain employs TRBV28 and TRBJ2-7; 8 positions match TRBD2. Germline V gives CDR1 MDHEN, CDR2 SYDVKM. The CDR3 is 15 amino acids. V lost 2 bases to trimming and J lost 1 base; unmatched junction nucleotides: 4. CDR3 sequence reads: CASSLNVAGSYEQYF. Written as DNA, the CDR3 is TGTGCCAGCAGTTTAAATGTAGCGGGGTCCTACGAGCAGTACTTC.

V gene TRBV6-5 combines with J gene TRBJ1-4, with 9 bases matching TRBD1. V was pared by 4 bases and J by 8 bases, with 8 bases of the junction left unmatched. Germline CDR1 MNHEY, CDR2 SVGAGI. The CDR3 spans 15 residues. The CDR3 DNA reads TGTGCCAGCAGTTCCCAACAGGGGGCGGGAGAAAAACTGTTTTTT. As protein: CASSSQQGAGEKLFF.

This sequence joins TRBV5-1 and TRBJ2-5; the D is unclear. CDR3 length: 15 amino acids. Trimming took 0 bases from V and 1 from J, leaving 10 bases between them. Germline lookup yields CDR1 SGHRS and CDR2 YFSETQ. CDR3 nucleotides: TGCGCCAGCAGCTTGGATGGCAGATCCCAAGAGACCCAGTACTTC. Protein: CASSLDGRSQETQYF.

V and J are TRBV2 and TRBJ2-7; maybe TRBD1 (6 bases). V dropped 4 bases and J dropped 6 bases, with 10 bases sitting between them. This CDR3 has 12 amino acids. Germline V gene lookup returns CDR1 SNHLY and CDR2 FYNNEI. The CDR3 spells CASSVDRSEQYF. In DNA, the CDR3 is TGTGCCAGCAGTGTGGACAGATCCGAGCAGTACTTC.

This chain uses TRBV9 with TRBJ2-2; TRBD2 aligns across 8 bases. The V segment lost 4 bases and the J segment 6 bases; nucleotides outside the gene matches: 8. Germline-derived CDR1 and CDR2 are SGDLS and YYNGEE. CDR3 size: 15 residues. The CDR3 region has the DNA TGTGCCAGCAGCCTCAGCGGGAGTAGCGCCGGGGAGCTGTTTTTT. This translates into CASSLSGSSAGELFF.

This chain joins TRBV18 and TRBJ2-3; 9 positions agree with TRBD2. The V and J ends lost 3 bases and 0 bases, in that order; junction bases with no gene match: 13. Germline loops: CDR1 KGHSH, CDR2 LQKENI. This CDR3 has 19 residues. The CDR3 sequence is CASSPPGLAVVTSTDTQYF. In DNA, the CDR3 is TGTGCCAGCTCACCCCCGGGACTAGCAGTTGTTACTAGCACAGATACGCAGTATTTT. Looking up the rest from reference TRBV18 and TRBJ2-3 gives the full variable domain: NAGVMQNPRHLVRRRGQEARLRCSPMKGHSHVYWYRQLPEEGLKFMVYLQKENIIDESGMPKERFSAEFPKEGPSILRIQQVVRGDSAAYFCASSPPGLAVVTSTDTQYFGPGTRLTVL.

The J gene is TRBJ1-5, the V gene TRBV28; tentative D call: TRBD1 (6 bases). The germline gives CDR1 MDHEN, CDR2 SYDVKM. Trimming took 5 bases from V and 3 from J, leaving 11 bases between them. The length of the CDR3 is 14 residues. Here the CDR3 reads CASSPYRDNQPQHF. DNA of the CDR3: TGTGCCAGCAGTCCATACAGGGACAATCAGCCCCAGCATTTT.

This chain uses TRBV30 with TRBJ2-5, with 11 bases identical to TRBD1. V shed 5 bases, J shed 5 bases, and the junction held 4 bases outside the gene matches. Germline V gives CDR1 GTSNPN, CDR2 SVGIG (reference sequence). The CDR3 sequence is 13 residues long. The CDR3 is CAWDRDRGETQYF. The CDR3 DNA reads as TGTGCCTGGGACCGGGACAGGGGGGAGACCCAGTACTTC.

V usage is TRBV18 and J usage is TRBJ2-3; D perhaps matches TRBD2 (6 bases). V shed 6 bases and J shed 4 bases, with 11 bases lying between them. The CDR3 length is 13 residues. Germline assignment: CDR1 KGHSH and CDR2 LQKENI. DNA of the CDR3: TGTGCCAGCTCCGGGACTCGGGCAGATACGCAGTATTTT. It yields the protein CASSGTRADTQYF.

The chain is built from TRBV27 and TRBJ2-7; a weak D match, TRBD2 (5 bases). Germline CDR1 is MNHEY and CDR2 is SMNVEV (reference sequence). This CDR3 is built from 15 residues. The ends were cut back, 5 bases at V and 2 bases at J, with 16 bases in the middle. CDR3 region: CASSPRASGTYEQYF. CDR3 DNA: TGTGCCAGCAGTCCTCGTGCGAGCGGAACCTACGAGCAGTACTTC.

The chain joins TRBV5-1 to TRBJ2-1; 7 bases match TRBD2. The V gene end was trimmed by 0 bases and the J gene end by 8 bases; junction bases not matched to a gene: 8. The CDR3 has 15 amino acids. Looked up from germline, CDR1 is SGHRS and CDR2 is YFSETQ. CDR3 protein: CASSLALAEYDEQFF. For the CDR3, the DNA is TGCGCCAGCAGCTTGGCGCTAGCGGAATACGATGAGCAGTTCTTC.

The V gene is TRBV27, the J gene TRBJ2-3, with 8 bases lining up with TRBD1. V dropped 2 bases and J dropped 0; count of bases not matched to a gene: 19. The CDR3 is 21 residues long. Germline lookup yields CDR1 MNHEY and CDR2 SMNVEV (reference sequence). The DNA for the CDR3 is TGTGCCAGCAGTTTAAAGGGGGCAGGGGGCGCACCTAAAAACAGCACAGATACGCAGTATTTT. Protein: CASSLKGAGGAPKNSTDTQYF.